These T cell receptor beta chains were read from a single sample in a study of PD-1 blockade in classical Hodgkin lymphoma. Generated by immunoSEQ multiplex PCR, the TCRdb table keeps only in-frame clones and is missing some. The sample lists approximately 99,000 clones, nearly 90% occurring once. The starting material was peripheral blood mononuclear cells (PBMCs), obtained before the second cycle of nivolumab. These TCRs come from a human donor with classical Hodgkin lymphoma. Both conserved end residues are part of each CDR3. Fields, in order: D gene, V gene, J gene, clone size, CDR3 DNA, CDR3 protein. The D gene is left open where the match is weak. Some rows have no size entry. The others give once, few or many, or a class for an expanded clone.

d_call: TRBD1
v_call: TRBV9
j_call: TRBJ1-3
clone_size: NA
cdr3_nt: TGTGCCAGCAGCGTAGGACAGGGTGGTGGAAACACCATATATTTT
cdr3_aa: CASSVGQGGGNTIYF

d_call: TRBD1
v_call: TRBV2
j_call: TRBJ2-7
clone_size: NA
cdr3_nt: TGTGCCAGCAGTGCAGGGGGCTACGAGCAGTACTTC
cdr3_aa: CASSAGGYEQYF

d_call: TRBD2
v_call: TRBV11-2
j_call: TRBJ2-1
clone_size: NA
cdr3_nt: TGTGCCAGCAGATCGGGGCGGGAGGGGAGTTCCTACAATGAGCAGTTCTTC
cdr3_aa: CASRSGREGSSYNEQFF

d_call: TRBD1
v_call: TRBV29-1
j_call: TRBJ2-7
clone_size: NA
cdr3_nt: TGCAGCGTCGGGACAGGGATGAGGTCCTACGAGCAGTACTTC
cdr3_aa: CSVGTGMRSYEQYF

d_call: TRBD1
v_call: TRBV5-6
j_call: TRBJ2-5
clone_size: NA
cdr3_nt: TGTGCCAGCAGCTGGGGTGACAGGGTCCAAGAGACCCAGTACTTC
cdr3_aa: CASSWGDRVQETQYF

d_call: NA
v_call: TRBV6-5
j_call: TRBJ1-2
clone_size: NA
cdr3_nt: TGTGCCAGCAGTTACTCGATGGGGAACTATGGCTACACCTTC
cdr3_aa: CASSYSMGNYGYTF

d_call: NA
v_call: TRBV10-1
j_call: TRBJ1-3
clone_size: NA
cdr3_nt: TGCGCCAGCAGGGAGACAGTGAGAAACACCATATATTTT
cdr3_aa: CASRETVRNTIYF

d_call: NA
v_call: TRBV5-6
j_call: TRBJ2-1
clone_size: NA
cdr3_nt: TGTGCCAGCAGCCCCGGGAACCCAGGGGGGGAGCAGTTCTTC
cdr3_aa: CASSPGNPGGEQFF

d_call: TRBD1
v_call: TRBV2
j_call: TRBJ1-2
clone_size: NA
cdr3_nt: TGTGCCAGCAGGGGTCCGGGACAGGAGTTCGGAGGCTACACCTTC
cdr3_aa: CASRGPGQEFGGYTF

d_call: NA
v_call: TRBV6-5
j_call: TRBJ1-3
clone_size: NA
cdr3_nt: TGTGCCAGCAGAAAGACCCTCTCTGGAAACACCATATATTTT
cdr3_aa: CASRKTLSGNTIYF

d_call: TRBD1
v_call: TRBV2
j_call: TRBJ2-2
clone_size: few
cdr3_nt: TGTGCCAGCGGAGAGGACAGGCTTACCGGGGAGCTGTTTTTT
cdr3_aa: CASGEDRLTGELFF